The entry below gives a single T cell receptor (beta chain) sequence along with its context. The CDR3 loop spans 14 amino acids. The V gene's germline CDR1 is MNHEY and CDR2 SVGAGI. V gave up 2 bases and J gave up 5 bases; unmatched junction bases: 3. Participants' reported clinical history set cohort assignment. Clones were sequenced by immunoSEQ multiplex PCR, and TCRdb holds only the in-frame ones, with some missing. The table has roughly 520,000 clones, around 89% seen once. These data are taken from a study of blood T cell repertoires in COVID-19. The receptor comes from a middle-aged woman who had recovered from COVID-19. Sequencing used PBMCs or T cells enriched from blood (not recorded which). The V gene is TRBV6-5, the J gene TRBJ1-5, with 7 bases identical to TRBD1. In DNA form, the CDR3 reads TGTGCCAGCAGTTACGACAGGGCACATCAGCCCCAGCATTTT. It encodes CASSYDRAHQPQHF.